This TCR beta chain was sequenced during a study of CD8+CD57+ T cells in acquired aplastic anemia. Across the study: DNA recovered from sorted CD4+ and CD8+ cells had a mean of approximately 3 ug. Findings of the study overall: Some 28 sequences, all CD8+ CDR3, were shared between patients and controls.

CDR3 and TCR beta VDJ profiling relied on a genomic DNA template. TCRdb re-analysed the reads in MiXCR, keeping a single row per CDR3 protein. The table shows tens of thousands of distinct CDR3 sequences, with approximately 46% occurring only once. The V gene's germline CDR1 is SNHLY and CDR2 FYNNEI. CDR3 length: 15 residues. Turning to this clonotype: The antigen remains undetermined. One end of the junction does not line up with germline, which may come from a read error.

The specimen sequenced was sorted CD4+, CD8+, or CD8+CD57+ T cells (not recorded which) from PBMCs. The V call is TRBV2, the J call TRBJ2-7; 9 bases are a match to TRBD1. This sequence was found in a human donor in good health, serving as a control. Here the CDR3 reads CASSPGTGSSYEQYF. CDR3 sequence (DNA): TGCGCCAGCAGCCCAGGGACAGGGAGCTCCTACGAGCAGTACTTC. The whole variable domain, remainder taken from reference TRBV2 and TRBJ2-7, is EPEVTQTPSHQVTQMGQEVILRCVPISNHLYFYWYRQILGQKVEFLVSFYNNEISEKSEIFDDQFSVERPDGSNFTLKIRSTKLEDSAMYFCASSPGTGSSYEQYFGPGTRLTVT.